In its sample, the clone carrying this TCR beta chain was seen a few times. Its target is unknown. TCRdb reprocessed the RT-PCR reads with MiXCR, giving one entry per CDR3 protein. The profile covers 650,000 to 800,000 distinct CDR3 sequences, with roughly 20% appearing a single time and 9.5% to 13% taken by the ten largest. The record originates from a study of response to subunit inactivated influenza vaccine. Findings and limits, study-wide: Seasonal influenza vaccination, on each occasion, was suggested by the authors to recruit few new T cells.

The CDR3 length is 15 residues. The V end lost 9 bases, the J end lost 5 bases, and 20 bases lay between the germline ends. CDR1 and CDR2 from the germline V gene are LGHNA and YNFKEQ. This sequence originates from a man aged 45-65 years who received an inactivated influenza vaccine. This chain connects TRBV4-2 to TRBJ1-5; D may be TRBD1 (5 bases). The source material was PBMCs from blood, sampled more than 4 days after vaccination. The CDR3 here is CASSRDGALDQPQHF. The DNA for the CDR3 is TGTGCCAGTTCGCGCGACGGGGCGTTGGATCAGCCCCAGCATTTT.